These 30 T cell receptor beta chains were sequenced from one sample in a study of cytomegalovirus exposure and HLA in healthy donors. The study ran its PCR with 60 Vbeta and 13 Jbeta primers. This table comes from immunoSEQ multiplex PCR, and its TCRdb copy is limited to in-frame clones, with some not included. The repertoire holds fewer than 350,000 clones, with about 87% as singletons. Source material: PBMCs. These receptor sequences come from a woman aged 18-29 years in good health and CMV-seronegative.

The chain uses TRBV7-3 and TRBJ2-2; no reliable D call. In germline, CDR1 is SGHTA, CDR2 FQGTGA. Trimming took 4 bases from V and 1 from J, leaving 4 bases between them. The CDR3 is 13 amino acids. CDR3 in amino acids: CASSWRNTGELFF. The CDR3 DNA reads TGTGCCAGCAGCTGGAGGAACACCGGGGAGCTGTTTTTT.

This clone showed up just once. The chain has TRBV5-1 and TRBJ2-7; no firm D call. CDR3 length: 16 residues. V dropped 0 bases and J dropped 2 bases, with 15 bases sitting between them. The germline V gene has CDR1 SGHRS and CDR2 YFSETQ. This chain's CDR3 is CASSLGSTPTAYEQYF. The CDR3 bases are TGCGCCAGCAGCTTGGGTAGTACCCCGACTGCCTACGAGCAGTACTTC.

This clone was detected only a few times. V gene TRBV5-6 combines with J gene TRBJ1-1; 7 positions match TRBD1. The CDR3 is 14 amino acids. With V trimmed by 4 bases and J by 1 base, 4 bases remained unmatched. Germline V CDR1 and CDR2: SGHDT, YYEEEE. CDR3 protein: CASSLRQGNTEAFF. The DNA for the CDR3 is TGTGCCAGCAGCCTGAGACAGGGGAACACTGAAGCTTTCTTT.

This clone showed up just a few times. Other DNA sequences in the sample encode the same CDR3. This sequence joins TRBV4-1 and TRBJ1-2; D is uncertain. Germline V gives CDR1 MGHRA, CDR2 YSYEKL. The CDR3 covers 14 residues. Trimming took 3 bases from V and 0 from J, leaving 8 bases between them. The CDR3 DNA is TGCGCCAGCAGCCAGGGTACAGCTAACTATGGCTACACCTTC. It translates to CASSQGTANYGYTF.

The CDR3 here is CASSVAGTINEQFF. CDR3 sequence (DNA): TGTGCCAGCAGCGTAGCCGGGACTATCAATGAGCAGTTCTTC. J is TRBJ2-1 and V is TRBV9; 7 bases are a match to TRBD2. Losses at the gene ends were 0 bases for V and 6 bases for J; bases not matched to a gene: 3. The CDR3 runs 14 residues. Germline CDR1 reads SGDLS; CDR2 reads YYNGEE. Full variable domain (rest looked up from reference TRBV9 and TRBJ2-1): DSGVTQTPKHLITATGQRVTLRCSPRSGDLSVYWYQQSLDQGLQFLIQYYNGEERAKGNILERFSAQQFPDLHSELNLSSLELGDSALYFCASSVAGTINEQFFGPGTRLTVL.

This sequence joins TRBV9 and TRBJ2-3, with 7 bases lining up with TRBD2. Per the germline V gene, CDR1 is SGDLS and CDR2 is YYNGEE. V lost 4 bases, J lost 2 bases, and 7 bases stayed unmatched. This CDR3 spans 15 amino acids. CDR3: CASSMGRGLTDTQYF. The DNA of the CDR3 is TGTGCCAGCAGCATGGGGAGGGGCCTCACAGATACGCAGTATTTT.

The DNA of the CDR3 is TGTGCCATCAGTGGTACAGGCAACACCGGGGAGCTGTTTTTT. Protein product: CAISGTGNTGELFF. This rearrangement joins TRBV10-3 to TRBJ2-2, with TRBD1 as a possible D gene (5 bases). The CDR3 sequence is 14 residues long. Trimming pared 4 bases from V and 2 bases from J, leaving 8 bases between. The germline gives CDR1 ENHRY, CDR2 SYGVKD.

The CDR3, as DNA: TGTGCCAGCAGCCAAGTTGGCAGGGGGCGATCAGGGGCCAACGTCCTGACTTTC. Residues: CASSQVGRGRSGANVLTF. This chain connects TRBV14 to TRBJ2-6, with TRBD1 identical over 8 bases. Per germline, CDR1 SGHDN and CDR2 FVKESK. V was pared by 1 base and J by 4 bases, with 9 bases of the junction left unmatched. The CDR3 is 18 residues long. The full variable domain, with the rest looked up from reference TRBV14 and TRBJ2-6, is EAGVTQFPSHSVIEKGQTVTLRCDPISGHDNLYWYRRVMGKEIKFLLHFVKESKQDESGMPNNRFLAERTGGTYSTLKVQPAELEDSGVYFCASSQVGRGRSGANVLTFGAGSRLTVL.

The genes are TRBV29-1 and TRBJ1-2; D may be TRBD1 (5 bases). Per the germline V gene, CDR1 is SQVTM and CDR2 is ANQGSEA. V lost 6 bases to trimming and J lost 7 bases, with 15 bases between them. CDR3 length: 12 residues. CDR3 protein: CSVYAGVPGYTF. CDR3 bases: TGCAGCGTCTATGCGGGGGTCCCTGGCTACACCTTC.

The sample holds a few counts of this clone. The V gene is TRBV1, the J gene TRBJ2-1; the tabulated D call, TRBD2, remains unverified against the DNA. TRBV1 is marked as a pseudogene. This CDR3 contains 16 residues. CDR3 in amino acids: CTSSQDKAGGHNEQFF. The CDR3 DNA is TGCACCAGCAGCCAAGATAAAGCGGGGGGGCACAATGAGCAGTTCTTC.

The V call is TRBV9, the J call TRBJ1-4; 11 positions agree with TRBD1. V shed 4 bases, J shed 8 bases, and the junction held 7 bases outside the gene matches. This CDR3 has 15 amino acids. Germline CDR1 is SGDLS and CDR2 is YYNGEE. The DNA of the CDR3 is TGTGCCAGCAGCACCACGGGACAGGGGGGGGAAAAACTGTTTTTT. It is translated as CASSTTGQGGEKLFF.

This sequence joins TRBV27 and TRBJ2-1; D might be TRBD2 (5 bases). The CDR3 contains 12 residues. Trimming shortened V by 5 bases and J by 7 bases, and 9 bases separated the two germline ends. Looked up from germline, CDR1 is MNHEY and CDR2 is SMNVEV (reference sequence). The CDR3 reads CASSTPGNEQFF. The DNA for the CDR3 is TGTGCCAGCAGTACCCCGGGAAATGAGCAGTTCTTC.

In the case of this clone: A read error may produce the germline difference seen at one junction end. Distinct nucleotide sequences in the sample also encode this CDR3. The chain carries TRBV6-5 and TRBJ1-6; tentative D call: TRBD1 (6 bases). There are 14 residues in the CDR3. Per the germline V gene, CDR1 is MNHEY and CDR2 is SVGAGI. The CDR3 here is CASSLQGFNSPLHF. The DNA for the CDR3 is TGTGCCAGCAGTTTACAGGGATTCAATTCCCCCCTCCACTTT.

The chain recombines TRBV2 with TRBJ1-1; 9 positions agree with TRBD1. The length of the CDR3 is 13 residues. CDR1 and CDR2 from the germline V gene are SNHLY and FYNNEI. Trimming at V came to 3 bases and at J to 6 bases, leaving 2 bases not matched to a gene. The DNA for the CDR3 is TGTGCCAGCAGTGATGGGGACAGGGCTGAAGCTTTCTTT. This sequence encodes CASSDGDRAEAFF.

The chain combines TRBV29-1 with TRBJ1-2; a weak D match, TRBD1 (6 bases). This CDR3 contains 14 residues. The ends were cut back, 4 bases at V and 8 bases at J, with 20 bases in the middle. Germline CDR1 and CDR2: SQVTM and ANQGSEA. The chain's CDR3 is CSVAPGLGGRGYTF. As DNA, the CDR3 is TGCAGCGTTGCCCCCGGGTTGGGGGGGCGAGGCTACACCTTC.

The genes are TRBV7-9 and TRBJ2-2; possible D gene TRBD2, 6 bases. Germline-derived CDR1 and CDR2 are SEHNR and FQNEAQ (reference sequence). V lost 4 bases to trimming and J lost 5 bases, with 11 bases between them. This CDR3 region has 14 residues. The CDR3 protein is CASSSTGATGELFF. The CDR3 bases are TGTGCCAGCAGCTCTACGGGAGCTACCGGGGAGCTGTTTTTT.

The rearrangement joins TRBV10-3 to TRBJ2-3, with TRBD2 matching 14 bases. The length of the CDR3 is 18 residues. CDR1 is ENHRY and CDR2 is SYGVKD in the germline V gene. V shed 0 bases, J shed 2 bases, and the junction held 4 bases outside the gene matches. Written as DNA, the CDR3 is TGTGCCATCAGTGAGTCGAGGACTAGCGGGGGGTACACAGATACGCAGTATTTT. Protein: CAISESRTSGGYTDTQYF.

This chain uses TRBV5-1 with TRBJ2-3, with D uncertain. This CDR3 contains 13 residues. Trimming removed 0 bases at V and 5 bases at J, with 7 bases between. In germline, CDR1 is SGHRS, CDR2 YFSETQ. The CDR3 spells CASSLVRLDTQYF. The CDR3 bases are TGCGCCAGCAGCTTGGTTCGGTTAGATACGCAGTATTTT.

This clone was counted a single time. V gene TRBV5-6 combines with J gene TRBJ1-5; TRBD1 agrees at 8 bases. Germline lookup yields CDR1 SGHDT and CDR2 YYEEEE. The V and J ends lost 1 base and 5 bases, in that order; junction bases with no gene match: 5. This CDR3 comprises 15 residues. The CDR3 DNA follows: TGTGCCAGCAGCTTGACAGGGGGTAAGGATCAGCCCCAGCATTTT. This encodes CASSLTGGKDQPQHF.

This chain's CDR3 is CASSSLGGINQPQHF. The DNA of the CDR3 is TGTGCCAGCAGCTCGTTGGGGGGGATCAATCAGCCCCAGCATTTT. The chain couples TRBV11-2 to TRBJ1-5, with D possibly being TRBD1 (5 bases). The CDR3 length is 15 residues. V was clipped by 4 bases and J by 3 bases, with 13 bases between them. The germline V gene encodes CDR1 SGHAT and CDR2 FQNNGV.

This chain joins TRBV4-2 and TRBJ2-3; 7 bases match TRBD2. V lost 1 base, J lost 2 bases, and 9 bases stayed unmatched. CDR3 length: 17 amino acids. Germline V gives CDR1 LGHNA, CDR2 YNFKEQ. CDR3 region: CASSQGFGLGDTDTQYF. The CDR3 nucleotides are TGTGCCAGCAGCCAAGGGTTCGGACTAGGTGACACAGATACGCAGTATTTT.

The V and J genes are TRBV2 and TRBJ1-6; TRBD1 might be the D (6 bases). V lost 10 bases, J lost 9 bases, and 16 bases lay in between. Germline V gene sequence: CDR1 SNHLY, CDR2 FYNNEI. The length of the CDR3 is 13 residues. For the CDR3, the DNA is TGTGCCATGTTACAGGGATACGGTTCACCCCTCCACTTT. This translates into CAMLQGYGSPLHF.

The chain combines TRBV30 with TRBJ2-3, with 8 bases aligning to TRBD2. This CDR3 is 13 amino acids long. CDR1 and CDR2 (germline): GTSNPN, SVGIG (reference sequence). The junction had 3 bases not matched to a gene; V was cut back by 3 bases and J by 4 bases. Here the CDR3 DNA reads TGTGCCTGGAGCGGGGGGGAAGCAGATACGCAGTATTTT. It codes for CAWSGGEADTQYF.

The chain combines TRBV7-2 with TRBJ1-1, with a tentative D call TRBD1 (5 bases). V shed 1 base and J shed 8 bases, with 17 bases lying between them. The CDR3 runs 15 residues. Germline-derived CDR1 and CDR2 are SGHTA and FQGNSA. CDR3 amino acids: CASSLGAPVRGEAFF. Written as DNA, the CDR3 is TGTGCCAGCAGCTTAGGGGCCCCGGTAAGGGGAGAAGCTTTCTTT.

V is TRBV6-1 and J is TRBJ1-2; D uncertain. The length of the CDR3 is 13 residues. Germline CDR1 and CDR2: MNHNS and SASEGT. V shed 5 bases and J shed 0 bases, with 7 bases lying between them. The CDR3 nucleotides are TGTGCCAGCAGTCCAGTCACTAACTATGGCTACACCTTC. Its protein is CASSPVTNYGYTF.

A few counts support this clone. The J gene is TRBJ1-2, the V gene TRBV5-6, with a possible D match to TRBD1 (5 bases). Per the germline V gene, CDR1 is SGHDT and CDR2 is YYEEEE. V lost 1 base and J 4 bases, leaving 20 bases between the germline ends. The CDR3 has 17 residues. CDR3 sequence (DNA): TGTGCCAGCAGCTTGAATTCCAGGGACGAGGGAGGCTATGGCTACACCTTC. Translation gives CASSLNSRDEGGYGYTF.

The rearrangement links TRBV7-2 to TRBJ1-5, with TRBD1 identical over 8 bases. Per the germline V gene, CDR1 is SGHTA and CDR2 is FQGNSA. Trimming cost V 5 bases and J 7 bases; bases outside gene matches: 7. The CDR3 extends over 14 amino acids. The CDR3 DNA reads as TGTGCCAGCAGCCGAGACAGGGGTAGCCAGCCCCAGCATTTT. Protein product: CASSRDRGSQPQHF. The variable domain in full, with the rest retrieved from reference TRBV7-2 and TRBJ1-5, is GAGVSQSPSNKVTEKGKDVELRCDPISGHTALYWYRQSLGQGLEFLIYFQGNSAPDKSGLPSDRFSAERTGGSVSTLTIQRTQQEDSAVYLCASSRDRGSQPQHFGDGTRLSIL.

The J gene is TRBJ2-7, the V gene TRBV6-5; 8 positions match TRBD2. The CDR3 covers 12 residues. The J segment lost 7 bases and the V segment lost 8 bases, leaving 7 bases of the junction unmatched. CDR1 and CDR2 (germline): MNHEY, SVGAGI. CDR3 loop: CASYGGAREQYF. DNA for the CDR3: TGTGCCAGCTACGGGGGGGCTCGGGAGCAGTACTTC.

The rearrangement joins TRBV6-6 to TRBJ2-7; D might be TRBD1 (6 bases). Deletions cut 5 bases from V and 5 bases from J, with 13 bases between. Germline values: CDR1 MNHNY, CDR2 SVGAGI (reference sequence). The length of the CDR3 is 13 residues. The CDR3 reads CASSPIQGHEQYF. For the CDR3, the DNA is TGTGCCAGCAGTCCCATACAGGGACACGAGCAGTACTTC.

This sequence joins TRBV7-2 and TRBJ2-1; 7 bases are shared with TRBD2. Per the germline V gene, CDR1 is SGHTA and CDR2 is FQGNSA. V shed 1 base and J 4 bases; nucleotides not matched to a gene: 7. This CDR3 spans 16 amino acids. Here the CDR3 reads CASSLGSAGIYNEQFF. The CDR3 DNA is TGTGCCAGCAGCTTAGGTTCAGCGGGGATATACAATGAGCAGTTCTTC.